A single TCR beta chain is shown here with its context. The length of the CDR3 is 12 residues. The V end was cut by 0 bases, the J end by 2 bases, with 4 bases between. CDR1 is GTSNPN, CDR2 SVGIG, per germline (reference sequence). Sequencing was performed with immunoSEQ multiplex PCR; in TCRdb, only in-frame clones are kept and a portion is missing. The profile shows 150,000 or so clones, 80% to 95% of them singletons. This sample is part of a study of control samples from healthy donors and cancer patients. V gene TRBV30 combines with J gene TRBJ1-2, with no clear D. The material sequenced was blood. The clonotype was recovered from a man between 18 and 29 years old in good health. The CDR3 DNA reads as TGTGCCTGGAGTGTTGACAACTATGGCTACACCTTC. The encoded protein is CAWSVDNYGYTF.